This TCR beta chain emerged from a study of post-analysis software for immune sequencing data. Study-level information: Some patients lacked subtype; others had relapsing-remitting, secondary progressive or progressive-relapsing disease. Study-wide results and limits: Roughly five TRBV segments, including TRBV5-6, TRBV5-1 and TRBV20-1, were more frequent in patients than controls. Normalized Chao1 diversity was significantly reduced in patients versus controls.

The CDR3 has 18 amino acids. Trimming took 3 bases from V and 4 from J, leaving 19 bases between them. The authors incorporated unique molecular identifiers into the TCR beta cDNA libraries. Each CDR3 protein is one row after TCRdb ran MiXCR on the PCR reads. The data hold about 500,000 distinct CDR3 sequences, with roughly 45% observed a single time. Points on this clonotype: Its antigen is as yet unknown.

Sequenced input: blood. The TCR sequence derives from a girl aged 10 to 17 with multiple sclerosis. The V and J genes are TRBV12-3 or TRBV12-4 and TRBJ2-6; possibly TRBD1 or TRBD2 for D (5 bases each). The chain's CDR3 is CASSFDSYPRAGANVLTF. The DNA for the CDR3 is TGTGCCAGCAGTTTCGACAGCTACCCGAGGGCCGGGGCCAACGTCCTGACTTTC.